This T cell receptor (beta chain) appears in the sequencing data of a study of response to subunit inactivated influenza vaccine. General observations from the study: The authors offered the suggestion that each seasonal influenza vaccination recruits few new T cells.

Via MiXCR, TCRdb re-called the RT-PCR reads, giving one row per CDR3 protein. The sample records about 150,000 distinct CDR3 sequences, about 10% being singletons. With 1 base removed from V and 5 bases from J, the gap between germline ends came to 15 bases. CDR3 length: 16 residues. The sample holds a few counts of this clonotype. Its specificity is unknown. The chain links TRBV12-3 or TRBV12-4 to TRBJ2-1, with D possibly matching TRBD1 (6 bases). The source material was CD8+ T cells sorted from PBMCs, sampled roughly 24 months after vaccination. The sequence derives from a man in his fifties or sixties who received an inactivated influenza vaccine. The DNA for the CDR3 is TGTGCCAGCAGTTTAGTCGAGACAGGCAATGACAATGAGCAGTTCTTC. Encoded protein: CASSLVETGNDNEQFF.